This is a list of T cell receptor beta chains from one sample in a study of cytomegalovirus exposure and HLA in healthy donors. This table comes from immunoSEQ multiplex PCR, and its TCRdb copy is limited to in-frame clones, with some not included. The table lists roughly 160,000 clones, approximately 84% of them singletons, with around 0.96% in the top ten. The specimen sequenced was PBMCs. The source is a young man in good health and CMV-seronegative. The CDR3 runs from the conserved cysteine through the conserved F or W. The D gene is left open where the match is weak. Rows may omit the clone size; those that give it use once, few, many or a size class.

D gene,J gene,clone size,V gene,CDR3 DNA,CDR3 protein
TRBD1,TRBJ2-7,NA,TRBV6-5,TGTGCCAGCCAATCCGGACAGGGCCACGAGCAGTACTTC,CASQSGQGHEQYF
NA,TRBJ1-1,NA,TRBV27,TGTGCCAGCGCGACATGGGGCGTCGGCACTGAAGCTTTCTTT,CASATWGVGTEAFF
TRBD2,TRBJ2-3,NA,TRBV30,TGTGCCCAAAACTTAGCGGGAGGCTCAGATACGCAGTATTTT,CAQNLAGGSDTQYF
TRBD2,TRBJ2-1,NA,TRBV5-6,TGTGCCAGCAGCTCCGATAGCGGGGCGACAAACAATGAGCAGTTCTTC,CASSSDSGATNNEQFF
TRBD1,TRBJ2-7,NA,TRBV7-9,TGTGCCAGCAGACCAGGGGGTCTGTACGAGCAGTACTTC,CASRPGGLYEQYF
NA,TRBJ2-6,few,TRBV6-1,TGTGCCAGCAGTGGGGGGGCTGGGGCCAACGTCCTGACTTTC,CASSGGAGANVLTF
NA,TRBJ1-5,NA,TRBV9,TGTGCCAGCAGCAAAGGACAGTTCAATCAGCCCCAGCATTTT,CASSKGQFNQPQHF
NA,TRBJ1-4,NA,TRBV28,TGTGCCAGCAGTTTACCCACTTCCTCAGGGGTGGGGAAACTGTTTTTT,CASSLPTSSGVGKLFF
NA,TRBJ2-3,NA,TRBV12-1,TGTGCCAGCAGCTTTCCAGCGGCCACAGATACGCAGTATTTT,CASSFPAATDTQYF
NA,TRBJ1-6,NA,TRBV5-1,TGCGCCAGCAGCCCGGCCGGGGGGTCACCCCTCCACTTT,CASSPAGGSPLHF
NA,TRBJ1-1,NA,TRBV9,TGTGCCAGCAGCGCCCGTGGGGGGGCGGACACTGAAGCTTTCTTT,CASSARGGADTEAFF
TRBD1,TRBJ2-7,NA,TRBV28,TGTGCCAGCAGATATACAGGGGGCTCGAAGGGCTTC,CASRYTGGSKGF
NA,TRBJ2-7,NA,TRBV27,TGTGCCAGCAGAACAGGACGGGCTGAGCAGTACTTC,CASRTGRAEQYF
NA,TRBJ1-2,medium-sized,TRBV4-2,TGTGCCAGCAGCCCCTCTAAGGGGGAAAGGGACTATGGCTACACCTTC,CASSPSKGERDYGYTF
TRBD1,TRBJ2-3,once,TRBV5-1,TGCGCCAGCAGCTGGAGGGACAGGGGGGCAGATACGCAGTATTTT,CASSWRDRGADTQYF
TRBD2,TRBJ2-1,medium-sized,TRBV7-6,TGTGCCAGCAGCTCACCGACTAGCGGGTACAATGAGCAGTTCTTC,CASSSPTSGYNEQFF
TRBD1,TRBJ2-1,NA,TRBV14,TGTGCCAGCAGCTTTCCGGGACAGGGGAACTATGAGCAGTTCTTC,CASSFPGQGNYEQFF
TRBD1,TRBJ1-6,NA,TRBV5-1,TGCGCCAGCAGCTTGGAAGGACAGGGACACTCACCCCTCCACTTT,CASSLEGQGHSPLHF
TRBD2,TRBJ2-2,NA,TRBV6-5,TGTGCCAGCCTCCCAGCGGGAGAGAACACCGGGGAGCTGTTTTTT,CASLPAGENTGELFF
NA,TRBJ2-1,NA,TRBV7-2,TGTGCCAGCAGCTTCCCCCCTACCGGACACCTAAGAGATGAGCAGTTCTTC,CASSFPPTGHLRDEQFF
NA,TRBJ1-1,NA,TRBV5-1,TGCGCCAGCAGCGATTCAGGGCCCTTGGGTGCTTTCTTT,CASSDSGPLGAFF
NA,TRBJ2-7,NA,TRBV18,TGTGCCAGCTCACCCCTGGGGGCAGGTACCTACGAGCAGTACTTC,CASSPLGAGTYEQYF
NA,TRBJ2-1,few,TRBV5-4,TGTGCCAGCAGCTTGGACGGGGGTCTCTACAATGAGCAGTTCTTC,CASSLDGGLYNEQFF
NA,TRBJ1-2,NA,TRBV28,TGTGCCAGCAGTTCCAATGGCTACACCTTC,CASSSNGYTF
NA,TRBJ2-1,NA,TRBV6-5,TGTGCCAGCACGCCCGCGGCTACCTACAATGAGCAGTTCTTC,CASTPAATYNEQFF
NA,TRBJ1-1,NA,TRBV2,TGTGCCAGCAGCCGTCCTCGGGTCGCCGACAGGACTGAAGCTTTCTTT,CASSRPRVADRTEAFF
TRBD2,TRBJ2-1,once,TRBV11-3,TGTGCCAGCAGCTTCAGAACTAGCGTAAGCTCCTACAATGAGCAGTTCTTC,CASSFRTSVSSYNEQFF
TRBD2,TRBJ2-7,NA,TRBV7-9,TGTGCCAGCAGCTTAACTAGCGGGGCCACCTACGAGCAGTACTTC,CASSLTSGATYEQYF
TRBD1,TRBJ1-1,few,TRBV5-4,TGTGCCAGCAGCGCAGGGGGGAACACTGAAGCTTTCTTT,CASSAGGNTEAFF
NA,TRBJ1-6,NA,TRBV10-1,TGCGCCAGCACCGAGCGGCGGATCAATTCACCCCTCCACTTT,CASTERRINSPLHF
TRBD1,TRBJ2-7,NA,TRBV6-1,TGTGCCAGCAGTCCGGACAGGACGGGGTACGAGCAGTACTTC,CASSPDRTGYEQYF
TRBD2,TRBJ2-5,NA,TRBV5-1,TGCGCCAGCAGCTTGTTAGGCGGGGGGGCTCAAGAGACCCAGTACTTC,CASSLLGGGAQETQYF
TRBD2,TRBJ2-5,few,TRBV27,TGTGCCAGCAGTTTAAAGGGCCTAGCGGGGGGGCTCCAAGAGACCCAGTACTTC,CASSLKGLAGGLQETQYF
NA,TRBJ2-3,NA,TRBV29-1,TGCAGCGTAGTATGGGAACCGGGAACAGATACGCAGTATTTT,CSVVWEPGTDTQYF
NA,TRBJ1-1,few,TRBV19,TGTGCCAGTAGTGGGCTTGAAGCTTTCTTT,CASSGLEAFF
TRBD2,TRBJ2-3,few,TRBV2,TGTGCCAGCAGTGAAAAGCGGGGGGGCCATATTACGCAGTATTTT,CASSEKRGGHITQYF